Reported below is one TCR beta chain. What it binds is not known. The sample originates from a study of shared clonotypes between healthy human individuals. Study-level results: Memory subsets generally showed lower estimated richness than naive subsets. In this cohort, only blood was sampled, and tissue repertoires likely differ.

Libraries were prepared by immunoSEQ multiplex PCR; TCRdb keeps only in-frame clonotypes and omits some of them. The sample gives 2 million to 2.5 million clones, 90% to 95% of which show up once; around 0.4% is in the top ten. Every contributor of samples was a Caucasian grown-up residing in Nashville, Tennessee. This receptor was identified in a man younger than 35 in good health. Some clones in this sample may be carry-over from other donors' samples. Sequencing input: naive CD4+ T cells from PBMCs. Documented subset: CD45RA+ positively selected.

CDR3 amino acids: CASSAGTGGYEQYF. The CDR3 nucleotides read TGTGCCAGCAGCGCCGGGACAGGGGGTTACGAGCAGTACTTC. The chain couples TRBV6-1 to TRBJ2-7; 11 nucleotides agree with TRBD1. CDR3 size: 14 residues. Germline V gene data show CDR1 as MNHNS and CDR2 as SASEGT. V gave up 6 bases and J gave up 4 bases; unmatched junction bases: 5.